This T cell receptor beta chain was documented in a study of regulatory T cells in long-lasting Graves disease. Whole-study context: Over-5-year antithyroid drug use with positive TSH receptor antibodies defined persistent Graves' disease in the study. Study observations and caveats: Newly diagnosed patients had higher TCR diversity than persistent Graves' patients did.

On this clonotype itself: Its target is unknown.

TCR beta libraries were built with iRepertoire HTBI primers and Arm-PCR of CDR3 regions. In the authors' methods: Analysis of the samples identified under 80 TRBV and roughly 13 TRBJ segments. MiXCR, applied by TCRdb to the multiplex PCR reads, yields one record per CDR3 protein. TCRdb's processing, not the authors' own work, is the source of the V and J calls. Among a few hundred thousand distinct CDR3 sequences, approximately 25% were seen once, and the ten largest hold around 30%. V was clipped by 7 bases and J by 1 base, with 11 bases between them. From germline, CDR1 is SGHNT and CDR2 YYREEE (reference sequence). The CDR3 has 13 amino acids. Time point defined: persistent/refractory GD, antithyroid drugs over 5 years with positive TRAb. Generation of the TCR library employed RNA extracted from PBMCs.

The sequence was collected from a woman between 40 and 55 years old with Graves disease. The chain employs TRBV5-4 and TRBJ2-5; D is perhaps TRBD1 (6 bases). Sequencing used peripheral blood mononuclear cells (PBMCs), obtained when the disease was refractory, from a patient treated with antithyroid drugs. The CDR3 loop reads CASYDRFQETQYF. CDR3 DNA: TGTGCCAGCTACGACAGGTTCCAAGAGACCCAGTACTTC.